The 6 T cell receptor beta chains reported below all come from one sample, sequenced in a study of blood T cell repertoires in COVID-19. Here immunoSEQ multiplex PCR was the method, and the copy in TCRdb shows in-frame clones only, minus some. The data show roughly 200,000 clones, around 83% seen once. The sequencing input was peripheral blood. The receptors derive from a man aged 35-49 years with active or convalescent COVID-19.

V is TRBV7-8 and J is TRBJ2-3, with D tentatively TRBD1 (6 bases). V lost 5 bases, J lost 1 base, and 16 bases lay in between. Germline CDR1 and CDR2: SGHVS and FQNEAQ. The CDR3 is 16 amino acids. In nucleotides, the CDR3 is TGTGCCAGCAGCCACCGGGTCCCAGGGGGCACAGATACGCAGTATTTT. Translating it yields CASSHRVPGGTDTQYF.

V usage is TRBV4-1 and J usage is TRBJ2-1; 13 nucleotides align to TRBD2. The CDR3 is 16 residues long. The germline V gene has CDR1 MGHRA and CDR2 YSYEKL. V was clipped by 0 bases and J by 7 bases; unmatched bases: 3. CDR3 protein: CASSQDRTSGGNEQFF. The CDR3 nucleotides read TGCGCCAGCAGCCAAGATAGGACTAGCGGGGGTAATGAGCAGTTCTTC.

This chain joins TRBV21-1 and TRBJ2-5; the DNA was not used to check the table's D call, TRBD1. TRBV21-1 is listed as a pseudogene. The CDR3 is made up of 13 amino acids. The CDR3 DNA reads as TGTGCCAGCAGCAGGGGGCGCGGAGAGACCCAGTACTTC. It yields the protein CASSRGRGETQYF.

V and J are TRBV6-2 or TRBV6-3 and TRBJ1-2; D is unclear. V was trimmed by 2 bases and J by 2 bases, leaving 6 bases between them. Germline-derived CDR1 and CDR2 are MNHEY and SVGEGT. The CDR3 extends over 13 amino acids. The CDR3 nucleotides are TGTGCCAGCAGTTACCAGGAAAACTATGGCTACACCTTC. Its translation is CASSYQENYGYTF.

The chain uses TRBV30 and TRBJ1-1; possible D gene TRBD1, 6 bases. V lost 0 bases, J lost 4 bases, and 9 bases lay in between. Germline values: CDR1 GTSNPN, CDR2 SVGIG (reference sequence). This CDR3 is built from 13 residues. The CDR3 protein is CAWSVLGGTEAFF. CDR3 coding DNA: TGTGCCTGGAGTGTACTAGGGGGCACTGAAGCTTTCTTT.

The V gene is TRBV27, the J gene TRBJ1-2; D remains unclear. This CDR3 region has 16 residues. Trimming cost V 3 bases and J 2 bases, with 16 bases left between them. CDR1 is MNHEY and CDR2 is SMNVEV in the germline V gene (reference sequence). CDR3 in amino acids: CASSFWGGSGNYGYTF. CDR3 bases: TGTGCCAGCAGTTTTTGGGGAGGCTCAGGAAACTATGGCTACACCTTC.